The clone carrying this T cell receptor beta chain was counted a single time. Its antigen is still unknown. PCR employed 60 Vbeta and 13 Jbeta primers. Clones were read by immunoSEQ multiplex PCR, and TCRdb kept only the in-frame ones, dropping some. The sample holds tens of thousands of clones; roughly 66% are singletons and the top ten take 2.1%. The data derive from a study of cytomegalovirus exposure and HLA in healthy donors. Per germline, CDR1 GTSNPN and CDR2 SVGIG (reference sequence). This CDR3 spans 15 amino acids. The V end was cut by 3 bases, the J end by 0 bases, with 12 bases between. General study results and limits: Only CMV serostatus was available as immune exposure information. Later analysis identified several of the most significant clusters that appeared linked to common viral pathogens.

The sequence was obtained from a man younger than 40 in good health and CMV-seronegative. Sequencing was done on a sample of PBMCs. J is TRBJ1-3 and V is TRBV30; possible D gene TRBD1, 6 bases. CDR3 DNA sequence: TGTGCCTGGAGCGCGGACAGAGGCTCTGGAAACACCATATATTTT. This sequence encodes CAWSADRGSGNTIYF.